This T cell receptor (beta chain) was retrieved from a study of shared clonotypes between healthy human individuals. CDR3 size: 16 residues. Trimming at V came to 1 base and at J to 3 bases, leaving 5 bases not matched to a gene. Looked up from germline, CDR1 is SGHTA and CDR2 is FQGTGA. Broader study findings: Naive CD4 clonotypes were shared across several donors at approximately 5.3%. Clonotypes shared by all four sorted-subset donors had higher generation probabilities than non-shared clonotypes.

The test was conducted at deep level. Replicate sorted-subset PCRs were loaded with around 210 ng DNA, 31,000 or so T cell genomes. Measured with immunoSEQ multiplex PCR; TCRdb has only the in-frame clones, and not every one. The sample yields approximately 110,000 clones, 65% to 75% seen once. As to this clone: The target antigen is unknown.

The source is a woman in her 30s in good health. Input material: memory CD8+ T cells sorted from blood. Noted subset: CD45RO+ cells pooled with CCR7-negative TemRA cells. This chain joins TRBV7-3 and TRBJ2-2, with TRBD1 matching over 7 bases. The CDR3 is CASSLNGQVDTGELFF. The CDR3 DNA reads TGTGCCAGCAGCTTAAACGGACAGGTAGACACCGGGGAGCTGTTTTTT.